The clone carrying this TCR beta chain was recorded a few times. Its antigen is still unknown. In the PCR, 60 Vbeta and 13 Jbeta primers were used. Generated by immunoSEQ multiplex PCR, the TCRdb table keeps only in-frame clones and is missing some. This sample carries more than 85,000 clones, over 60% of them seen once, and the ten largest clones take approximately 3.4%. This entry belongs to a study of cytomegalovirus exposure and HLA in healthy donors. Study outcomes and limitations: A later analysis appeared to link common viral pathogens to several of the most significant clusters. Most TCR sequences were uncommon, yet certain public TCRs appeared in many donors. Available immune exposure information was restricted to CMV serostatus only.

This CDR3 has 14 residues. V was trimmed by 0 bases and J by 0 bases, leaving 8 bases between them. Per germline, CDR1 SQVTM and CDR2 ANQGSEA. Unrecorded immune exposure was likely among donors, who were nominally healthy when sampled. The receptor was derived from a male donor in good health and CMV-seropositive. The rearrangement uses TRBV29-1 and TRBJ1-1; no clear D. What was sequenced was PBMCs. In DNA, the CDR3 is TGCAGCGTTGAAGATGCGGCGGTGAACACTGAAGCTTTCTTT. Protein product: CSVEDAAVNTEAFF.